This note documents a single T cell receptor beta chain sequence. Its specificity is unknown. Only in-frame clones appear in the TCRdb table, and some are missing; sequencing was by immunoSEQ multiplex PCR. Among some 40,000 clones, about 85% were seen once, and the ten largest hold approximately 2.8%. This CDR3 is built from 12 residues. This record comes from a study of T cell clonotyping in hematopoietic cell transplantation. Study-wide results and limits: After transplant, recipient diversity fell while pathologically expanded clonotypes grew through day 180.

Time point noted: recipient sample about 28 days before transplant, after cytoreduction. The input for sequencing was peripheral blood mononuclear cells, taken before stem cell transplant. The TCR comes from a man between 60 and 75 years old with acute myeloid leukemia. Some clones in this sample may be carry-over from other donors' samples. The gene calls are TRBV21-1 and TRBJ2-7. TRBV21-1 is termed a pseudogene. CDR3 DNA: TGTGCCAGCAGCAAAACGAAATACGAGCAGTACTTC. This translates into CASSKTKYEQYF.